Detailed here is one T cell receptor (beta chain). Its antigen remains unknown. Repertoires were generated with immunoSEQ multiplex PCR, while TCRdb's copy carries only in-frame clones and drops some. The sample consists of over 1,400 clones, 40% to 45% of them appearing once. This sample is part of a study of Tregs in tolerant kidney transplant recipients. Looked up from germline, CDR1 is MRHNA and CDR2 is SNTAGT. The V end lost 7 bases, the J end lost 5 bases, and 15 bases lay between the germline ends. CDR3 length equals 13 residues. Sequencing input: Tregs from blood grown in culture. The chain is built from TRBV6-4 and TRBJ2-7, with D possibly being TRBD1 (5 bases). The receptor was derived from a human donor in good health. DNA of the CDR3: TGTGCCAGCAAGAAAGACAGTTTAAACGAGCAGTACTTC. It encodes CASKKDSLNEQYF.